This TCR beta chain is from a study of HIV-infected children after antiretroviral therapy interruption. For the study at large: Children had CD4+ above 500, viral load below 50 copies/ml, either treatment arm. Continuous-treatment samples came from weeks 0, 48 and 150.

The germline V and J ends were trimmed by 5 bases and 0 bases, with 15 bases remaining between them. This CDR3 spans 15 amino acids. CDR1 SGHKS and CDR2 YYEKEE come from the germline V gene (reference sequence). Treatment defined: PENTA 11 planned treatment interruption arm or continuous ART arm. At least 24 weeks of at least three-drug ART, in children 2 to 15 years. Unique molecular identifiers were included in an RNA-based 3' RACE TCR library. TCRdb itself ran the 3' RACE reads through MiXCR, one entry per CDR3 protein. The sample records approximately 96,000 distinct CDR3 sequences, 5.5% to 8.5% being singletons. Study findings and constraints: Naive CD4+ sequences overlapped less between time points once interruption began.

Turning to this clonotype: Its antigen is as yet unknown.

This TCR was sampled from a pool of human donors with HIV. The V gene is TRBV5-5, the J gene TRBJ2-7; possibly TRBD1 or TRBD2 for D (5 bases each). The specimen comprised CD45RA+ CD4+ T cells from PBMCs, pooled from several time points, sampled from a donor given antiretroviral therapy, either interrupted or continuous. The sample's subset: naive CD4+ CD45RA+ CD45RO- T cells. Here the CDR3 reads CASSLGPGSSYEQYF. DNA of the CDR3: TGTGCCAGCAGTCTGGGACCGGGAAGCTCCTACGAGCAGTACTTC.